The TCR beta chain under discussion was sequenced for a study of beta chain features in type 1 diabetes. Looking at the study overall: Patients did not differ from healthy donors in age, gender or cell yield.

This clone has only a few counts. Its target is unknown. V dropped 5 bases and J dropped 7; count of bases not matched to a gene: 4. This CDR3 comprises 14 residues. Germline CDR1 reads SGHTA; CDR2 reads FQGTGA. Expressed TCRB transcripts were sequenced after all isolated RNA was converted to cDNA. Assay: immunoSEQ multiplex PCR; the TCRdb copy retains only in-frame clones and omits some. The sample contains 500,000 to 650,000 clones, approximately 13% of which appear only once. Regarding the study as a whole: Fewer insertions but more deletions were seen at VDJ junctions in type 1 diabetes patients. Shortening that was moderate but significant affected the TCRB CDR3s of Type 1 diabetes patients in all four CD4+ subsets.

Sequenced input: naive CD4+ T cells from blood. The J gene is TRBJ1-6, the V gene TRBV7-3; 8 nucleotides line up with TRBD1. The receptor was derived from a man under 40 with type 1 diabetes. The CDR3 DNA sequence: TGTGCCAGCAGCCTGACAGGGGTGAATTCACCCCTCCACTTT. Residues: CASSLTGVNSPLHF.